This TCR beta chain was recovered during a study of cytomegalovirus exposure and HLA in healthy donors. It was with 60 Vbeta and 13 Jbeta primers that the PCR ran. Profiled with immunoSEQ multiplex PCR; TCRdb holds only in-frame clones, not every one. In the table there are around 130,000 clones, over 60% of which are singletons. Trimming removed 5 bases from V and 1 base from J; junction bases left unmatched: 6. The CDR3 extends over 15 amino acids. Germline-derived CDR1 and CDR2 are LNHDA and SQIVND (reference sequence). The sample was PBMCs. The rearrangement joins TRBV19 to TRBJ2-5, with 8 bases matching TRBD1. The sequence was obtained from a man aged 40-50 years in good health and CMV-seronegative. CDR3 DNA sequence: TGTGCCAGTAGTGCCAGACAGGGGTCCCAAGAGACCCAGTACTTC. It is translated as CASSARQGSQETQYF.